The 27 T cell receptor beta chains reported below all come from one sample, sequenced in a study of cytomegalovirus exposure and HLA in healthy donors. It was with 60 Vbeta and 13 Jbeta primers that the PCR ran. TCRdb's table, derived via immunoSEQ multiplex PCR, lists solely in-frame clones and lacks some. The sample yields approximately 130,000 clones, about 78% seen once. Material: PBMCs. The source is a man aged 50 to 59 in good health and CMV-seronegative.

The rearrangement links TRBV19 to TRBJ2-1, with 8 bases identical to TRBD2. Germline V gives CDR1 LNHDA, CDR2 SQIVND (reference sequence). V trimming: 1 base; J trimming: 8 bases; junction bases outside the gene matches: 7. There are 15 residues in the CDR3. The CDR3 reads CASSIGSSGSDEQFF. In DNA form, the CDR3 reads TGTGCCAGTAGTATAGGTTCGAGCGGGAGCGATGAGCAGTTCTTC.

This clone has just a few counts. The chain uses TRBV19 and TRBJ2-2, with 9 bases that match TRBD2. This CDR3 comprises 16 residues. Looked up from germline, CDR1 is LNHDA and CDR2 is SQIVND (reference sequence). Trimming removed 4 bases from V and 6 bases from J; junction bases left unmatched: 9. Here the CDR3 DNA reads TGTGCCAGTAGTACACTAGCGGGCACGGAAGCCGGGGAGCTGTTTTTT. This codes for CASSTLAGTEAGELFF.

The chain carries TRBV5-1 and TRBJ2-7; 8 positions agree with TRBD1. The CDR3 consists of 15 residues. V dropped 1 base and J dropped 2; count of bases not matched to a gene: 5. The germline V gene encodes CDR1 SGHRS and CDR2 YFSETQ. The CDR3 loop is CASSLRQGAAYEQYF. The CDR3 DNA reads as TGCGCCAGCAGCTTGCGGCAGGGGGCCGCCTACGAGCAGTACTTC.

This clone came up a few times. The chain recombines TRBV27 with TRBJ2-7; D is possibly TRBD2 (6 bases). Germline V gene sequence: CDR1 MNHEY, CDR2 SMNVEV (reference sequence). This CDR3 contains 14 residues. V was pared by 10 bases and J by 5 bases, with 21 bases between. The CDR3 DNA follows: TGTGCCACCCAGGATCTAGCGAGTTCCAACGAGCAGTACTTC. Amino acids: CATQDLASSNEQYF.

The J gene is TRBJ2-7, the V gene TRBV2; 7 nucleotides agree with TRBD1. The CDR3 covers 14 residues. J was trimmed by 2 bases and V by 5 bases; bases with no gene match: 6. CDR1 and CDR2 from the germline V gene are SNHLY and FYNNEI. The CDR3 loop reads CASSRQGPTYEQYF. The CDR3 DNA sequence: TGTGCCAGCAGTCGACAGGGCCCCACCTACGAGCAGTACTTC.

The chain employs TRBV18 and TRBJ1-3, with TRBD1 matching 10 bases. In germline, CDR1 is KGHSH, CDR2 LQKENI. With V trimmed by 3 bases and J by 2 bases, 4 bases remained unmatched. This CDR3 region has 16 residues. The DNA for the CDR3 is TGTGCCAGCTCACCTTCCGGGACAGGGGCTGGAAACACCATATATTTT. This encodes CASSPSGTGAGNTIYF.

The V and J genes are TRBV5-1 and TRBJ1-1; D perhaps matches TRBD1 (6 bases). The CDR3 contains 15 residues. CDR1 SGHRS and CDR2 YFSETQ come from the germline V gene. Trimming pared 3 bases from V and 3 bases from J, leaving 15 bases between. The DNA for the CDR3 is TGCGCCAGCAGCTCCCAGGGGTCCCAGGACACTGAAGCTTTCTTT. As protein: CASSSQGSQDTEAFF.

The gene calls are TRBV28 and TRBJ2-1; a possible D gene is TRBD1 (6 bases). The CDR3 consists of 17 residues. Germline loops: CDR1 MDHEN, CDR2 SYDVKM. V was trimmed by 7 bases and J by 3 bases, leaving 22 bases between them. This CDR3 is CASTGPARQDHYNEQFF. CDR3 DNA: TGTGCCAGCACCGGCCCAGCTCGACAGGACCACTACAATGAGCAGTTCTTC.

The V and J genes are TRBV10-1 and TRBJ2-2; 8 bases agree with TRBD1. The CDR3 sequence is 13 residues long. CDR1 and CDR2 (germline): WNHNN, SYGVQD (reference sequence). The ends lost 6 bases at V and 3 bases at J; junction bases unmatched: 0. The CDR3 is CASRDRDTGELFF. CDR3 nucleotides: TGCGCCAGCAGGGACAGGGACACCGGGGAGCTGTTTTTT.

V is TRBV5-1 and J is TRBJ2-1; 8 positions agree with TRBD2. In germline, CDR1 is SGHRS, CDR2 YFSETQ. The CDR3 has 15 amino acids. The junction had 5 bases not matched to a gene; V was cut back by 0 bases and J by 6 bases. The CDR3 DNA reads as TGCGCCAGCAGCTTGGTAACGGGAGGGAGCAATGAGCAGTTCTTC. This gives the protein CASSLVTGGSNEQFF.

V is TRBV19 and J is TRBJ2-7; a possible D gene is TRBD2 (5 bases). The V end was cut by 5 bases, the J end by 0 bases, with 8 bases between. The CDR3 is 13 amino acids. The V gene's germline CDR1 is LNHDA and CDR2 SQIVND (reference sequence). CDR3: CASSSRDSYEQYF. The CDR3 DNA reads TGTGCCAGTAGTTCCCGGGACTCCTACGAGCAGTACTTC.

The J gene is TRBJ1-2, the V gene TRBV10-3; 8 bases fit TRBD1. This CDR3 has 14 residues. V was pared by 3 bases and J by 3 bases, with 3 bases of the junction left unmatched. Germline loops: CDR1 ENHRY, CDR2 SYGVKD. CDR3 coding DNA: TGTGCCATCAGTGACGGACAGGGCGACTATGGCTACACCTTC. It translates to CAISDGQGDYGYTF.

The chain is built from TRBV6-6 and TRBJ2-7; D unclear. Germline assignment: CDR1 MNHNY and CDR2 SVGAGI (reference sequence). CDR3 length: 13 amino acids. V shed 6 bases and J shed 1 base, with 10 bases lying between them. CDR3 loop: CASSISESYEQYF. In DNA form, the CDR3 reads TGTGCCAGCAGCATATCAGAATCCTACGAGCAGTACTTC.

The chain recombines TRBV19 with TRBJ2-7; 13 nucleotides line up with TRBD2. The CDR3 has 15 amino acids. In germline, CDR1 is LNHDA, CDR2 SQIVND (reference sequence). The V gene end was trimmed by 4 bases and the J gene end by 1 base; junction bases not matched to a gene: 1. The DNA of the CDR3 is TGTGCCAGTAGTACGGGACTAGCGGGGTCCTACGAGCAGTACTTC. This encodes CASSTGLAGSYEQYF.

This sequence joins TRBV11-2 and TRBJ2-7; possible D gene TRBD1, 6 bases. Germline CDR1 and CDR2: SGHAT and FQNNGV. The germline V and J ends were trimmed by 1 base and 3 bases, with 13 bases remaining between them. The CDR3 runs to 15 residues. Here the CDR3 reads CASSLGWTEFYEQYF. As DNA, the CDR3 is TGTGCCAGCAGCTTAGGGTGGACAGAATTCTACGAGCAGTACTTC. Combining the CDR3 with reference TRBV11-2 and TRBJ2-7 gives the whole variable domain EAGVAQSPRYKIIEKRQSVAFWCNPISGHATLYWYQQILGQGPKLLIQFQNNGVVDDSQLPKDRFSAERLKGVDSTLKIQPAKLEDSAVYLCASSLGWTEFYEQYFGPGTRLTVT.

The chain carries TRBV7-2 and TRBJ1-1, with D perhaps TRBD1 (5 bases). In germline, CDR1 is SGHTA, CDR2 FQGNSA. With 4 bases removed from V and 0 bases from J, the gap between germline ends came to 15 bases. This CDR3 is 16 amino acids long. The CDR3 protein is CASSSAGGILNTEAFF. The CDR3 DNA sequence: TGTGCCAGCAGCTCGGCGGGGGGGATCTTGAACACTGAAGCTTTCTTT.

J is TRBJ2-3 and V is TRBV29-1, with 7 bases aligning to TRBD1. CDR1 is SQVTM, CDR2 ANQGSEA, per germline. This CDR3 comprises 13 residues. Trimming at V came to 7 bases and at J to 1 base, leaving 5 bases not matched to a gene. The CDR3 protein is CSAIGTGTDTQYF. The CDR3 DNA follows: TGCAGCGCAATCGGGACAGGCACAGATACGCAGTATTTT.

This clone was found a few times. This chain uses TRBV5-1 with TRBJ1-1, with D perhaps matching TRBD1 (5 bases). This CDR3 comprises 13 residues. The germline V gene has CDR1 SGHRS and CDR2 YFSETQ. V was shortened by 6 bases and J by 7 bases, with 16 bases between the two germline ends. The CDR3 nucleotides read TGCGCCAGCACCACCGGGGGGAAAGGTGAAGCTTTCTTT. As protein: CASTTGGKGEAFF.

The CDR3 bases are TGTGCCATCACTACCGGGACTAGCGGGAGCGAGCAGTACTTC. Translated: CAITTGTSGSEQYF. The chain combines TRBV10-3 with TRBJ2-5; 14 bases are a match to TRBD2. The J call is uncertain, as TRBJ2-7 better fits the DNA end. CDR1 ENHRY and CDR2 SYGVKD come from the germline V gene. The CDR3 is 14 amino acids.

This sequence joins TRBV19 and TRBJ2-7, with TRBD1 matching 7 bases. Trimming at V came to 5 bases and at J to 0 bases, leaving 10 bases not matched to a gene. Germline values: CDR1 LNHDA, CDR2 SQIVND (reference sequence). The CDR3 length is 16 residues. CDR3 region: CASSSRTGGNSYEQYF. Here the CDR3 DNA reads TGTGCCAGTAGTTCTCGGACAGGTGGGAACTCCTACGAGCAGTACTTC.

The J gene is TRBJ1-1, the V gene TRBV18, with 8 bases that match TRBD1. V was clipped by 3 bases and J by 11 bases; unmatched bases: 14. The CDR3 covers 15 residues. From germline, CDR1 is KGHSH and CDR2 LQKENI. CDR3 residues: CASSPDRVQGVPAFF. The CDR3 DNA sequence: TGTGCCAGCTCACCCGACAGGGTACAGGGGGTCCCCGCTTTCTTT.

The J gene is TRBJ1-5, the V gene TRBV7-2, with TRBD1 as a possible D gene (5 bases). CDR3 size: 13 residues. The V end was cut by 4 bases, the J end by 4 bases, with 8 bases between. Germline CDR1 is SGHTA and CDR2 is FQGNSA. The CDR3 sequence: CASSSQGNQPQHF. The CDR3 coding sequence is TGTGCCAGCAGCTCTCAGGGAAATCAGCCCCAGCATTTT.

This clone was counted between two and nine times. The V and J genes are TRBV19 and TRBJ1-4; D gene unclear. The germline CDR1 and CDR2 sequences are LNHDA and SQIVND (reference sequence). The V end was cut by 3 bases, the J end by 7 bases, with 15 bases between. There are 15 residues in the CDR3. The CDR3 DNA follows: TGTGCCAGTAGTATTGGCCCCTCGACTGGTGAAAAACTGTTTTTT. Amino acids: CASSIGPSTGEKLFF. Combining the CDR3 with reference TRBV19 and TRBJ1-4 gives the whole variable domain DGGITQSPKYLFRKEGQNVTLSCEQNLNHDAMYWYRQDPGQGLRLIYYSQIVNDFQKGDIAEGYSVSREKKESFPLTVTSAQKNPTAFYLCASSIGPSTGEKLFFGSGTQLSVL.

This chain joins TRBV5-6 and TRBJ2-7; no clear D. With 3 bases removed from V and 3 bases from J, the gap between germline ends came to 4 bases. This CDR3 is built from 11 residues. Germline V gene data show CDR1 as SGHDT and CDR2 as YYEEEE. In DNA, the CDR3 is TGTGCCAGCAGCTCCTTCTACGAGCAGTACTTC. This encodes CASSSFYEQYF.

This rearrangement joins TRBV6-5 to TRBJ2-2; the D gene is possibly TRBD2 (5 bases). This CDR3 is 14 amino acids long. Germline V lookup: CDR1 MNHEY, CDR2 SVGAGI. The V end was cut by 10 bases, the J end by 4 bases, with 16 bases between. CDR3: CATGEGFGTGELFF. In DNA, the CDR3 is TGTGCCACCGGAGAGGGTTTCGGCACCGGGGAGCTGTTTTTT.

CDR3 protein: CASSATELANYGYTF. The DNA of the CDR3 is TGTGCCAGCTCAGCGACAGAATTAGCTAACTATGGCTACACCTTC. The chain has TRBV18 and TRBJ1-2; TRBD1 is a possible D gene (5 bases). Trimming left V 5 bases short and J 0 bases short, with 13 bases between. Germline CDR1 is KGHSH and CDR2 is LQKENI. CDR3 length: 15 residues.

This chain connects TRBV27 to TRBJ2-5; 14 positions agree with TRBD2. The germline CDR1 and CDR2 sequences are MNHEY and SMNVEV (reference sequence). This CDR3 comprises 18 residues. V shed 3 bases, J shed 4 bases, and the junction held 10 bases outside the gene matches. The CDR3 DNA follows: TGTGCCAGCAGTTTGGAGACTAGCGGGAGGGGTGTATCAGAGACCCAGTACTTC. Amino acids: CASSLETSGRGVSETQYF.